These 8 T cell receptor beta chains came from one sample sequenced in a study of T-cell memory formation after mild COVID-19. TCRdb ran MiXCR on the 5' RACE reads and lists one entry per CDR3 protein. The data show 50,000 to 70,000 distinct CDR3 sequences, with 9% to 15% seen just once and around a quarter held by the top ten. Sequenced sample: PBMCs or a T cell subset sorted from them (not recorded which). The source is a man younger than 30 who had mild COVID-19 (a few samples of this study predate the infection). Cell type and time point are not known.

The chain couples TRBV12-3 or TRBV12-4 to TRBJ1-2; no definite D call. The CDR3 is made up of 13 amino acids. The V end lost 1 base, the J end lost 8 bases, and 11 bases lay between the germline ends. The CDR3 protein is CASSLGGPLGYTF. The CDR3 coding sequence is TGTGCCAGCAGTTTAGGAGGACCCTTGGGCTACACCTTC.

This chain uses TRBV3-1 with TRBJ2-5; D not certain. The CDR3 loop spans 14 amino acids. V lost 4 bases and J lost 8, with 17 bases in between. Germline V gene sequence: CDR1 LGHDT, CDR2 YNNKEL (reference sequence). CDR3 amino acids: CASSLLHTKRTQYF. The CDR3 region has the DNA TGTGCCAGCAGCCTACTACACACCAAGAGAACCCAGTACTTC.

This clonotype came up a few times. The chain has TRBV7-3 and TRBJ2-5; D gene uncertain. Germline assignment: CDR1 SGHTA and CDR2 FQGTGA. V dropped 1 base and J dropped 5 bases, with 11 bases sitting between them. The CDR3 loop spans 14 amino acids. CDR3 amino acids: CASSLMAAGETQYF. CDR3 sequence (DNA): TGTGCCAGCAGCTTAATGGCGGCTGGGGAGACCCAGTACTTC.

The sample holds a few counts of this clonotype. The V gene is TRBV20-1, the J gene TRBJ2-5, with D perhaps given as TRBD1 or TRBD2 (5 bases each). Per germline, CDR1 DFQATT and CDR2 SNEGSKA (reference sequence). With 6 bases removed from V and 5 bases from J, the gap between germline ends came to 19 bases. The CDR3 runs to 14 residues. The chain's CDR3 is CSARTRDRRETQYF. The CDR3 coding sequence is TGCAGTGCCCGAACCCGGGACCGCCGGGAGACCCAGTACTTC.

This clonotype was detected only a few times. The chain carries TRBV20-1 and TRBJ1-6; D not certain. Germline V gives CDR1 DFQATT, CDR2 SNEGSKA (reference sequence). The CDR3 runs 15 residues. Trimming pared 6 bases from V and 7 bases from J, leaving 19 bases between. CDR3 region: CSARPLGGRNSPLHF. CDR3 coding DNA: TGCAGTGCCAGGCCTCTGGGTGGCCGGAATTCACCCCTCCACTTT.

The rearrangement uses TRBV29-1 and TRBJ2-1, with TRBD2 identical over 7 bases. Germline CDR1 and CDR2: SQVTM and ANQGSEA. This CDR3 has 13 amino acids. J lost 5 bases, V lost 4 bases, and 5 bases had no gene match. The chain's CDR3 is CSVGTSAHNEQFF. The CDR3 DNA is TGCAGCGTTGGGACTAGTGCCCACAATGAGCAGTTCTTC.

This clonotype was recorded a few times. The CDR3 nucleotides read TGTGCCAGCAGCGAGAATGCACGGGGTACGCAGTATTTT. As protein: CASSENARGTQYF. The chain combines TRBV7-2 with TRBJ2-3; TRBD2 is a possible D gene (5 bases). V dropped 5 bases and J dropped 8 bases, with 14 bases sitting between them. The CDR3 extends over 13 amino acids. Germline V gives CDR1 SGHTA, CDR2 FQGNSA.

This clonotype appeared a few times. The chain joins TRBV20-1 to TRBJ1-2; TRBD1 matches at 7 bases. This CDR3 contains 16 residues. Germline assignment: CDR1 DFQATT and CDR2 SNEGSKA (reference sequence). After removal of 7 bases from V and 5 bases from J, the junction contained 19 bases not matched to a gene. The chain's CDR3 is CSVTGARQGHSYGYTF. The DNA of the CDR3 is TGCAGTGTCACTGGGGCGCGACAGGGCCATTCTTATGGCTACACCTTC.